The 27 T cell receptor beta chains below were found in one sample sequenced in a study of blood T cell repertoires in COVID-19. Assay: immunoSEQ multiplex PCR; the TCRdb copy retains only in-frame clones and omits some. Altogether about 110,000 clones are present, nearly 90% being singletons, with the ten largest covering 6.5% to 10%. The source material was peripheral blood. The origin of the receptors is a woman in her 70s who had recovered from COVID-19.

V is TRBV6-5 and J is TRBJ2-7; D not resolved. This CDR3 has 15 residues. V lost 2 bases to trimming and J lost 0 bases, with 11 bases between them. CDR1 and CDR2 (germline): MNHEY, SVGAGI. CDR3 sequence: CASSYRTDSSYEQYF. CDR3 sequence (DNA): TGTGCCAGCAGTTACCGCACAGATAGCTCCTACGAGCAGTACTTC.

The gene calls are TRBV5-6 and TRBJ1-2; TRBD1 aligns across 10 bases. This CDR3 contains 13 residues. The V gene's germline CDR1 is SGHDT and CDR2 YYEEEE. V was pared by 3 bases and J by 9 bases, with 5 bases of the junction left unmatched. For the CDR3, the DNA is TGTGCCAGCAGCTCAGGGACAGGGGTACGCTACACCTTC. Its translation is CASSSGTGVRYTF.

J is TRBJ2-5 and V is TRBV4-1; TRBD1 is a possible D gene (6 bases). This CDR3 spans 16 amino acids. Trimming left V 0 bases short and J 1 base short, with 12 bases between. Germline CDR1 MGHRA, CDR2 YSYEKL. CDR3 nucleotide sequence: TGCGCCAGCAGCCAAGAGGGGGCACTGACCCAAGAGACCCAGTACTTC. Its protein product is CASSQEGALTQETQYF.

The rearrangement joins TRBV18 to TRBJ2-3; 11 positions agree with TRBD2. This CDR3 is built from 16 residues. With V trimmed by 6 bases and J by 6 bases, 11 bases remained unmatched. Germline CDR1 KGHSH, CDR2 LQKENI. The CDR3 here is CASSSGPRLAGDTQYF. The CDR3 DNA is TGTGCCAGCTCGTCCGGACCCAGACTAGCGGGGGATACGCAGTATTTT. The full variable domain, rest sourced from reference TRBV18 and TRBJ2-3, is NAGVMQNPRHLVRRRGQEARLRCSPMKGHSHVYWYRQLPEEGLKFMVYLQKENIIDESGMPKERFSAEFPKEGPSILRIQQVVRGDSAAYFCASSSGPRLAGDTQYFGPGTRLTVL.

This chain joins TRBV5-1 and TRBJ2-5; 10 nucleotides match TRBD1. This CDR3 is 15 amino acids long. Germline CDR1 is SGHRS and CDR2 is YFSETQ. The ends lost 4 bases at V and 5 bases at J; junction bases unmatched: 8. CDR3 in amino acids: CASSTGTGDGETQYF. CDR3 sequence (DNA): TGCGCCAGCAGCACCGGGACAGGGGATGGGGAGACCCAGTACTTC. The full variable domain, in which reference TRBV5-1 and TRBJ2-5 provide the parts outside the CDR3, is KAGVTQTPRYLIKTRGQQVTLSCSPISGHRSVSWYQQTPGQGLQFLFEYFSETQRNKGNFPGRFSGRQFSNSRSEMNVSTLELGDSALYLCASSTGTGDGETQYFGPGTRLLVL.

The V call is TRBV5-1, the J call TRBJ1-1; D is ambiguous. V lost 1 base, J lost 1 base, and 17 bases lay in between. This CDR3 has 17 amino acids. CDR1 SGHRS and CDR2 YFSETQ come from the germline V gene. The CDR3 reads CASSLLSRGSANTEAFF. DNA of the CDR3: TGCGCCAGCAGCTTGCTTTCCCGAGGCAGCGCGAACACTGAAGCTTTCTTT.

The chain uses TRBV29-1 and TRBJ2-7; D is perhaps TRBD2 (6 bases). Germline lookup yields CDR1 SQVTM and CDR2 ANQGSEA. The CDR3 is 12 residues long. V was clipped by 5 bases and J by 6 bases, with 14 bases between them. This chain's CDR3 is CSVLSGRSEQYF. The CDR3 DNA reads TGCAGCGTTCTATCGGGGAGGAGCGAGCAGTACTTC.

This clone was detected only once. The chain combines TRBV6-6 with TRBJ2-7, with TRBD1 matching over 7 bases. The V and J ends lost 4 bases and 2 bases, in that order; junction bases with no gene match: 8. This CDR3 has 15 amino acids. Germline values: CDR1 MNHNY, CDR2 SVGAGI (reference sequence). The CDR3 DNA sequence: TGTGCCAGCAGTTCCCAGGACAGGAGCACCTACGAGCAGTACTTC. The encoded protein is CASSSQDRSTYEQYF.

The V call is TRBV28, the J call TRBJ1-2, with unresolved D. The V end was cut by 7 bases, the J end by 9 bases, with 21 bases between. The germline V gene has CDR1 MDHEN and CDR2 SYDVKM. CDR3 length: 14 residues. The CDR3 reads CASNTGGESNSYTF. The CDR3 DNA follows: TGTGCCAGCAATACGGGCGGGGAAAGTAACAGCTACACCTTC.

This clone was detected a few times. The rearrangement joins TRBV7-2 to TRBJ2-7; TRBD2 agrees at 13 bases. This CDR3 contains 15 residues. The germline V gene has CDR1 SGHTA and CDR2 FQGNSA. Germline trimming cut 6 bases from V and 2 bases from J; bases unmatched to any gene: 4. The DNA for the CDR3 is TGTGCCAGCAGTTCCGGGACTAGCGGGGCCTACGAGCAGTACTTC. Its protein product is CASSSGTSGAYEQYF.

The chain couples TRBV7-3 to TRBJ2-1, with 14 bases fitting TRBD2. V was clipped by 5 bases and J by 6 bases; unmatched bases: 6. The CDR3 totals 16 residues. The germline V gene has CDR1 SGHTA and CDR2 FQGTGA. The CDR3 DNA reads TGTGCCAGCAGCCCGACTAGCGGGGGGGCTCTCAATGAGCAGTTCTTC. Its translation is CASSPTSGGALNEQFF. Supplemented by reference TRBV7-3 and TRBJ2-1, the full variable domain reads GAGVSQTPSNKVTEKGKYVELRCDPISGHTALYWYRQSLGQGPEFLIYFQGTGAADDSGLPNDRFFAVRPEGSVSTLKIQRTERGDSAVYLCASSPTSGGALNEQFFGPGTRLTVL.

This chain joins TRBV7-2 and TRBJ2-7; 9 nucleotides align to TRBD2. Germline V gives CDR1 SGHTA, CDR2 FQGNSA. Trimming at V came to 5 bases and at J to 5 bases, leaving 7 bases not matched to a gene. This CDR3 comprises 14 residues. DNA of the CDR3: TGTGCCAGCAGCCGGCTAGCGGGATTCGACGAGCAGTACTTC. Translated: CASSRLAGFDEQYF.

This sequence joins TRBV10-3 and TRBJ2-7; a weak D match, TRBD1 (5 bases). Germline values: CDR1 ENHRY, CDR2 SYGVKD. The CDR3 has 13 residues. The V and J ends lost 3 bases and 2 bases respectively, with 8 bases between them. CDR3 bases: TGTGCCATCAGTGACAGGGCAGCCTACGAGCAGTACTTC. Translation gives CAISDRAAYEQYF.

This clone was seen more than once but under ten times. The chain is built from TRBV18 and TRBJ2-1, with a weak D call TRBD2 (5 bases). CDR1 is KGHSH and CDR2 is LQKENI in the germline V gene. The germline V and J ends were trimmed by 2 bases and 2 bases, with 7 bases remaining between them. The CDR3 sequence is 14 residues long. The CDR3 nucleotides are TGTGCCAGCTCACCAGGACTTACCTACAATGAGCAGTTCTTC. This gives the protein CASSPGLTYNEQFF.

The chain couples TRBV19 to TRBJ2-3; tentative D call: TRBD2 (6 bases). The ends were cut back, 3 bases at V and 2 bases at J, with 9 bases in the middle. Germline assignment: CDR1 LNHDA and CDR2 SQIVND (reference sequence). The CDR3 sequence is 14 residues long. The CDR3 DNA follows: TGTGCCAGTAGTATCGGGGGAAACACAGATACGCAGTATTTT. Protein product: CASSIGGNTDTQYF.

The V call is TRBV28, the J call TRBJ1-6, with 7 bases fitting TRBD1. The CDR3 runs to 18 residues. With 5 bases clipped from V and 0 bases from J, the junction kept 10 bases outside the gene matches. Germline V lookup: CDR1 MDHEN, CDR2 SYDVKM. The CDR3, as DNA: TGTGCCAGCAGTACCCGGGACAGAACCAGCTCCTATAATTCACCCCTCCACTTT. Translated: CASSTRDRTSSYNSPLHF.

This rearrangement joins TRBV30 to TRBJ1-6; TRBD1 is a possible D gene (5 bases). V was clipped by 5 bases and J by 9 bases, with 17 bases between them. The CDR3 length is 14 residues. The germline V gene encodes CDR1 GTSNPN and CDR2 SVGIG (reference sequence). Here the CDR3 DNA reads TGTGCCTGGGGGGGTACCTCCCGGGGTTCACCCCTCCACTTT. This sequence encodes CAWGGTSRGSPLHF. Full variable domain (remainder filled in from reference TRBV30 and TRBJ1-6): SQTIHQWPATLVQPVGSPLSLECTVEGTSNPNLYWYRQAAGRGLQLLFYSVGIGQISSEVPQNLSASRPQDRQFILSSKKLLLSDSGFYLCAWGGTSRGSPLHFGNGTRLTVT.

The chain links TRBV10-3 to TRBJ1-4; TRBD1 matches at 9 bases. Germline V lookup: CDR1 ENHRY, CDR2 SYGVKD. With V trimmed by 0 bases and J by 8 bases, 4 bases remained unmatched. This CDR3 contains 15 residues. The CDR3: CAISESRTGAEKLFF. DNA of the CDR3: TGTGCCATCAGTGAGTCTAGGACAGGGGCGGAAAAACTGTTTTTT.

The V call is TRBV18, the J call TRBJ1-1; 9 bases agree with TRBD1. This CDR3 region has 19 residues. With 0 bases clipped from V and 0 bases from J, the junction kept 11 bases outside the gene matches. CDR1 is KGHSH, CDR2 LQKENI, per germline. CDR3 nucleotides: TGTGCCAGCTCACCACCAGAACAGGGGGCGCGGGAAATGAACACTGAAGCTTTCTTT. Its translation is CASSPPEQGAREMNTEAFF.

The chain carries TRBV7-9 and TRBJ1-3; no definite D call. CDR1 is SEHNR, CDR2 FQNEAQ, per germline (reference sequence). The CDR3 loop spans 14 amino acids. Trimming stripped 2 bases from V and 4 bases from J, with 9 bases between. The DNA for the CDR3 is TGTGCCAGCAGCTTAAGGCAGGAAGGAAACACCATATATTTT. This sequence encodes CASSLRQEGNTIYF.

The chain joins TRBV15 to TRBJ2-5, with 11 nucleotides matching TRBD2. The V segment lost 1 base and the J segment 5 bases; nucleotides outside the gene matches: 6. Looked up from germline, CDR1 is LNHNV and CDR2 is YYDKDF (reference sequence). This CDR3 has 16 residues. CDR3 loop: CATSRGLAGGLETQYF. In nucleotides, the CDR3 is TGTGCCACCAGCAGAGGTTTAGCGGGAGGGCTGGAGACCCAGTACTTC. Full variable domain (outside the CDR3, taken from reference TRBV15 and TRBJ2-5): DAMVIQNPRYQVTQFGKPVTLSCSQTLNHNVMYWYQQKSSQAPKLLFHYYDKDFNNEADTPDNFQSRRPNTSFCFLDIRSPGLGDTAMYLCATSRGLAGGLETQYFGPGTRLLVL.

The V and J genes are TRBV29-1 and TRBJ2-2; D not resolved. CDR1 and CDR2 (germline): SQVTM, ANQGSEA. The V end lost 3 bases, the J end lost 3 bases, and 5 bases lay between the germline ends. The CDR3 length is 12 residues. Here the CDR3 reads CSVDRYTGELFF. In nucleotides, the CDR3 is TGCAGCGTTGACAGATACACCGGGGAGCTGTTTTTT.

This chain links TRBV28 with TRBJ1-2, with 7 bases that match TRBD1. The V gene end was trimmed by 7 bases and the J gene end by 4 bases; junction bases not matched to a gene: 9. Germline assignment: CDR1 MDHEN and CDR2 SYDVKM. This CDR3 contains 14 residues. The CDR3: CASTQGGHSYGYTF. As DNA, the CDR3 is TGTGCCAGCACGCAGGGGGGTCATAGCTATGGCTACACCTTC.

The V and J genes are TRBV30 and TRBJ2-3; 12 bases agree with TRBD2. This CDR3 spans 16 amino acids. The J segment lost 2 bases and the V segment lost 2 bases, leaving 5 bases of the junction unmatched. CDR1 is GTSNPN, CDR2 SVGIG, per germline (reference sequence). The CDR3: CAWSLGLAGLTDTQYF. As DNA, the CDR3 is TGTGCCTGGAGTCTTGGACTAGCGGGACTCACAGATACGCAGTATTTT.

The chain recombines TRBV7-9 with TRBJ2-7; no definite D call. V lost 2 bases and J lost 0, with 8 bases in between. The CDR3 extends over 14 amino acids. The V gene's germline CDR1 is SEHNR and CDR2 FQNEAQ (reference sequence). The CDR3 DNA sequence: TGTGCCAGCAGCTTATCCGGGTTCTCCTACGAGCAGTACTTC. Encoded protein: CASSLSGFSYEQYF.

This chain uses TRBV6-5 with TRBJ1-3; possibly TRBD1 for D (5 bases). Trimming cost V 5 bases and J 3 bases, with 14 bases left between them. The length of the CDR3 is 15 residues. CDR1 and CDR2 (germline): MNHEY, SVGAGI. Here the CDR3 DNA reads TGTGCCAGCAGTCTCCAGGGATCGGGTGGAAACACCATATATTTT. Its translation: CASSLQGSGGNTIYF.

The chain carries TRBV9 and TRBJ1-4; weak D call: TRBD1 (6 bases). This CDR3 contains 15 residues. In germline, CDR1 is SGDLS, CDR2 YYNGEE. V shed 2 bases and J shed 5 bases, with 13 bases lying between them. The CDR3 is CASSVRGGWNEKLFF. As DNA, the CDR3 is TGTGCCAGCAGCGTCCGGGGGGGCTGGAATGAAAAACTGTTTTTT.